Below, one TCR beta chain is given with its context. The antigen is undetermined. This entry belongs to a study of T cell responses to AZD1222 COVID-19 vaccine. Study background: Pooling covered second doses at about 4 or about 12 weeks.

The V gene's germline CDR1 is SEHNR and CDR2 FQNEAQ (reference sequence). The CDR3 runs 14 residues. V was shortened by 3 bases and J by 2 bases, with 11 bases between the two germline ends. The protocol was immunoSEQ multiplex PCR, while the TCRdb copy is restricted to in-frame clones and leaves out a portion. This table holds 93,000 or so clones, about 90% found once. Study-level results: The breadth and depth of Spike-specific TCRs increased once two AZD1222 doses had been given.

Sequenced here: peripheral blood, sampled on day 0 of AZD1222 vaccination. The clonotype originates from an adult in good health. The gene calls are TRBV7-9 and TRBJ2-7; no firm D call. The CDR3 reads CASSFPRAPYEQYF. In nucleotides, the CDR3 is TGTGCCAGCAGCTTTCCCCGGGCACCCTACGAGCAGTACTTC.